A selection of T cell receptor beta chains follows, all from one sample in a study of blood T cells in healthy people across ages. MiXCR, applied by TCRdb to the 5' RACE reads, yields one record per CDR3 protein. The sample shows almost 550,000 distinct CDR3 sequences, 20% to 30% of them seen only once. The same sample was also studied in work on T cells of mothers and their children.

The specimen sequenced was blood. Every receptor here comes from a boy aged 5-17 years in good health. CDR3s include the opening cysteine and the closing phenylalanine or tryptophan. Each record gives: V gene, D gene, clone size, J gene, CDR3 DNA, CDR3 protein. D genes are given only for firm matches. The listing skips clone size in some rows; elsewhere it reads once, few, many or a size class.

V: TRBV24-1; D: TRBD2; size: many; J: TRBJ2-1; DNA: TGTGCCACCAGTGACTCCACCCCTAGCGGGTACAATGAGCAGTTCTTC; CDR3: CATSDSTPSGYNEQFF
V: TRBV7-2; D: TRBD1; size: many; J: TRBJ2-2; DNA: TGTGCCAGCAGCTCCCGGACAGGGGCCGGGGAGCTGTTTTTT; CDR3: CASSSRTGAGELFF
V: TRBV25-1; D: .; size: few; J: TRBJ2-3; DNA: TGTGCCAGCAGTGAATATGGCGGAGCCACAGATACGCAGTATTTT; CDR3: CASSEYGGATDTQYF
V: TRBV27; D: .; size: few; J: TRBJ1-4; DNA: TGTGCCAGCAGTCCCTCGGGTGGGAGGTACCTCGAAAAACTGTTTTTT; CDR3: CASSPSGGRYLEKLFF
V: TRBV18; D: TRBD1; size: .; J: TRBJ2-7; DNA: TGTGCCAGCTCACAACGACAGGGGGCGCTTCATCACGAGCAGTACTTC; CDR3: CASSQRQGALHHEQYF
V: TRBV28; D: .; size: few; J: TRBJ2-7; DNA: TGTGCCAGTATGGAGCAGGCCTACGAGCAGTACTTC; CDR3: CASMEQAYEQYF
V: TRBV2; D: .; size: few; J: TRBJ2-1; DNA: TGTGCCAGCAGTAACCGAGTGCATGAGCAGTTCTTC; CDR3: CASSNRVHEQFF
V: TRBV19; D: TRBD2; size: .; J: TRBJ2-1; DNA: TGTGCCAGTAGTATAGCGCCGGGACTAGCGGGAAACGAGCAGTTCTTC; CDR3: CASSIAPGLAGNEQFF
V: TRBV3-1; D: .; size: .; J: TRBJ2-7; DNA: TGTGCCAGCAGCCAAGAGGGGGGCCTAACCTACGAGCAGTACTTC; CDR3: CASSQEGGLTYEQYF
V: TRBV29-1; D: TRBD2; size: few; J: TRBJ2-1; DNA: TGCAGCGTTGCCGGGGGGACCCCGAGTAGCTGGGAGCAGTTCTTC; CDR3: CSVAGGTPSSWEQFF
V: TRBV2; D: TRBD1; size: .; J: TRBJ2-5; DNA: TGTGCCAGCGGGACAGGGAAGGAGACCCAGTACTTC; CDR3: CASGTGKETQYF
V: TRBV20-1; D: .; size: .; J: TRBJ2-1; DNA: TGCAGTGCTAGGTCCCCCGTGGGGGTTTCTGGTGAGCAGTTCTTC; CDR3: CSARSPVGVSGEQFF
V: TRBV15; D: .; size: .; J: TRBJ2-7; DNA: TGTGCCACCAGCAGAGATCGTTGGCGGGACCCAAGCGAGCAGTACTTC; CDR3: CATSRDRWRDPSEQYF
V: TRBV6-5; D: TRBD2; size: .; J: TRBJ2-1; DNA: TGTGCCAGCAGTTCCTTAGCGGGGAATGGGGTGAATGAGCAGTTCTTC; CDR3: CASSSLAGNGVNEQFF
V: TRBV2; D: .; size: .; J: TRBJ1-3; DNA: TGTGCCAGCAGTGAAGCTGACAGTGGGATTTCCTCTGGAAACACCATATATTTT; CDR3: CASSEADSGISSGNTIYF
V: TRBV5-1; D: TRBD1; size: .; J: TRBJ2-1; DNA: TGCGCCAGCAGCACACACGCTGCGGGGACAGGGTGTAACAATGAGCAGTTCTTC; CDR3: CASSTHAAGTGCNNEQFF
V: TRBV7-3; D: TRBD1; size: .; J: TRBJ2-3; DNA: TGTGCCAGCAGCTTAAACTACGGACAGGGGGCAGATACGCAGTATTTT; CDR3: CASSLNYGQGADTQYF
V: TRBV20-1; D: .; size: few; J: TRBJ2-2; DNA: TGCAGTGCTAGAAACAGCCCCGGGCCAGAGAACACCGGGGAGCTGTTTTTT; CDR3: CSARNSPGPENTGELFF
V: TRBV7-2; D: .; size: .; J: TRBJ2-2; DNA: TGTGCCAGCAGCCCGCTTTTGGGGGGGGAGCTGTTTTTT; CDR3: CASSPLLGGELFF
V: TRBV27; D: .; size: .; J: TRBJ2-2; DNA: TGTGCCAGCAGTATAGGTCAGGGGAACACCGGGGAGCTGTTTTTT; CDR3: CASSIGQGNTGELFF
V: TRBV7-3; D: .; size: many; J: TRBJ2-6; DNA: TGTGCCAGCAGTCGTGGGGCCAACGTCCTGACTTTC; CDR3: CASSRGANVLTF
V: TRBV4-2; D: .; size: many; J: TRBJ1-2; DNA: TGTGCCAGCGGTTCTGGTGGGGGGTCTAACTATGGCTACACCTTC; CDR3: CASGSGGGSNYGYTF
V: TRBV20-1; D: TRBD2; size: few; J: TRBJ2-1; DNA: TGCAGTGCTAGATCCGGGACTAGCCCCCATGAGCAGTTCTTC; CDR3: CSARSGTSPHEQFF
V: TRBV28; D: .; size: few; J: TRBJ2-1; DNA: TGTGCCAGCAGTCCACGACAGGGGAGGGTTTACAATGAGCAGTTCTTC; CDR3: CASSPRQGRVYNEQFF
V: TRBV11-2; D: .; size: .; J: TRBJ1-2; DNA: TGTGCCAGCAGCATGGCCGGGACCTCTAACTATGGCTACACCTTC; CDR3: CASSMAGTSNYGYTF
V: TRBV6-6; D: .; size: few; J: TRBJ1-3; DNA: TGTGCCAGCAAGGCAGACCTCTCTGGAAACACCATATATTTT; CDR3: CASKADLSGNTIYF
V: TRBV5-1; D: .; size: few; J: TRBJ1-6; DNA: TGCGCCAGCAGCACGGGAAGTCGAGATAATTCACCCCTCCACTTT; CDR3: CASSTGSRDNSPLHF
V: TRBV29-1; D: .; size: .; J: TRBJ2-3; DNA: TGCAGCGTTGTTACCACGACAGATACGCAGTATTTT; CDR3: CSVVTTTDTQYF
V: TRBV27; D: TRBD2; size: .; J: TRBJ2-7; DNA: TGTGCCAGCCGAGATTTAATGCTAGCGGGGGACGAGCAGTACTTC; CDR3: CASRDLMLAGDEQYF
V: TRBV5-1; D: TRBD1; size: .; J: TRBJ1-1; DNA: TGCGCCAGCAGACCGGGACAGCACATTGAAGCTTTCTTT; CDR3: CASRPGQHIEAFF
V: TRBV15; D: TRBD1; size: .; J: TRBJ2-7; DNA: TGTGCCACCAGCAGAGATCTGGACAGGGGACGCGAGCAGTACTTC; CDR3: CATSRDLDRGREQYF
V: TRBV11-2; D: .; size: once; J: TRBJ2-3; DNA: TGTGCCAGCAGCTTAACCGTCACAGGGGATACGCAGTATTTT; CDR3: CASSLTVTGDTQYF
V: TRBV14; D: .; size: few; J: TRBJ2-5; DNA: TGTGCCAGCAGCCCTTGGCGATCCCAAGAGACCCAGTACTTC; CDR3: CASSPWRSQETQYF
V: TRBV14; D: .; size: .; J: TRBJ2-1; DNA: TGTGCCAGCAGCCAAGATCCCCGGGGAGAGCAGTTCTTC; CDR3: CASSQDPRGEQFF
V: TRBV28; D: TRBD1; size: .; J: TRBJ1-2; DNA: TGTGCCAGCAGTTCCGCCGACAGGGTGTACTATGGCTACACCTTC; CDR3: CASSSADRVYYGYTF
V: TRBV5-4; D: TRBD1; size: many; J: TRBJ2-3; DNA: TGTGCCAGCAGCACCGGACAGGGCCCCACAGATACGCAGTATTTT; CDR3: CASSTGQGPTDTQYF
V: TRBV28; D: TRBD2; size: once; J: TRBJ2-1; DNA: TGTGCCAGCAGTTACCAAATAGCGGGAGAGTCGGCAATTGATGAGCAGTTCTTC; CDR3: CASSYQIAGESAIDEQFF
V: TRBV12-3/TRBV12-4; D: .; size: few; J: TRBJ2-7; DNA: TGTGCCAGCAGTCACTCGACTGGGGGGGCCGGGTTAGCCTACGAGCAGTACTTC; CDR3: CASSHSTGGAGLAYEQYF
V: TRBV9; D: .; size: many; J: TRBJ2-1; DNA: TGTGCCAGCAGCGTAGTTTCCGGGGTCCTAAACAATGAGCAGTTCTTC; CDR3: CASSVVSGVLNNEQFF
V: TRBV7-2; D: TRBD1; size: few; J: TRBJ1-2; DNA: TGTGCCAGCAGCAAAACAGGGGACTATGGCTACACCTTC; CDR3: CASSKTGDYGYTF
V: TRBV15; D: .; size: .; J: TRBJ2-7; DNA: TGTGCCACCAGCAGAGATTGGGGTGGCAGGGCGAACGAGCAGTACTTC; CDR3: CATSRDWGGRANEQYF
V: TRBV5-6; D: TRBD1; size: .; J: TRBJ2-7; DNA: TGTGCCAGCAGCTTCCGGGACAGGAGTTTTTACGAGCAGTACTTC; CDR3: CASSFRDRSFYEQYF
V: TRBV20-1; D: .; size: many; J: TRBJ2-7; DNA: TGCAGTGCTAGGAGGAAGGATACCGATGGAGGCGAGCAGTACTTC; CDR3: CSARRKDTDGGEQYF